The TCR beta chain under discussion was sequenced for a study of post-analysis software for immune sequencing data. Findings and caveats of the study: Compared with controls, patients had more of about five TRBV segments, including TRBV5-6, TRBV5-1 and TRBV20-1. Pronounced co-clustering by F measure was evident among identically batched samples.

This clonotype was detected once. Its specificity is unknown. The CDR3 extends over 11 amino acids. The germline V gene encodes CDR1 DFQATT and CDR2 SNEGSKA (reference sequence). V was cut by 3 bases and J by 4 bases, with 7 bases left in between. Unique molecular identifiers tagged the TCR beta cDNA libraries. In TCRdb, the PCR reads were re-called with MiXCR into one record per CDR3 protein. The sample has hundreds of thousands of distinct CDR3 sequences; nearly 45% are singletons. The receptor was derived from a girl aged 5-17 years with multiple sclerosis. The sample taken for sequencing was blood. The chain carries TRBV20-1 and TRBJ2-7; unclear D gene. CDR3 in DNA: TGCAGTGCTAGGGGAAGATACGAGCAGTACTTC. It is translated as CSARGRYEQYF.